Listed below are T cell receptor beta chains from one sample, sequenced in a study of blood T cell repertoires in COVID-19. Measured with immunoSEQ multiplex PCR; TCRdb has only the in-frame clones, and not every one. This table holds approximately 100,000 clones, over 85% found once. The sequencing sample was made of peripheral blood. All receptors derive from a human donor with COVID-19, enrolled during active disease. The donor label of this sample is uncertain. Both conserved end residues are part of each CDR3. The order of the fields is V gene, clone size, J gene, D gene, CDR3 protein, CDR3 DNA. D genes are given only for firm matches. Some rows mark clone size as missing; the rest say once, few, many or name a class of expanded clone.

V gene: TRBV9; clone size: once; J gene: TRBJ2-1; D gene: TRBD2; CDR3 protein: CASSPLSGGIYNEQFF; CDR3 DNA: TGTGCCAGCAGCCCGCTTAGCGGGGGGATCTACAATGAGCAGTTCTTC
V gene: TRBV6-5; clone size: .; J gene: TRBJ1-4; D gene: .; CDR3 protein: CASSSDNRKYNEKLFF; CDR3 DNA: TGTGCCAGCAGTTCAGATAACAGAAAATATAATGAAAAACTGTTTTTT
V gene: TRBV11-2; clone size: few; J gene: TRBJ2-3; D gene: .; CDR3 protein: CASSLYTDTQYF; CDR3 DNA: TGTGCCAGCAGCCTCTACACAGATACGCAGTATTTT
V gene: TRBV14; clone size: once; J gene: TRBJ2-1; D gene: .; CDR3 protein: CASSQGARGYDNEQFF; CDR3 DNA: TGTGCCAGCAGCCAAGGCGCGCGCGGGTACGACAATGAGCAGTTCTTC
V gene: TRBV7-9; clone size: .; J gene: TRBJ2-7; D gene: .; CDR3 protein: CASSRSDSLYEQYF; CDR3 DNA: TGTGCCAGCAGCCGATCGGACAGTTTGTACGAGCAGTACTTC
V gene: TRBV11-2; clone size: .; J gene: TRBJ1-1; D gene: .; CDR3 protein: CASSFAGTEAFF; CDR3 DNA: TGTGCCAGCAGCTTTGCAGGGACTGAAGCTTTCTTT
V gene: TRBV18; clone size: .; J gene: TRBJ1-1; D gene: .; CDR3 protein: CASSQEARTGAFF; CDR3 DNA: TGTGCCAGCTCACAGGAAGCCCGGACTGGTGCTTTCTTT
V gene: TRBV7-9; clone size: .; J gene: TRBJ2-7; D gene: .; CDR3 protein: CASSLDSVGAQYF; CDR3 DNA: TGTGCCAGCAGCTTAGACTCTGTTGGAGCGCAGTACTTC
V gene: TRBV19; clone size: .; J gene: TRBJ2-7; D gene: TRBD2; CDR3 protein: CASSSPGLANEQYF; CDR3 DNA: TGTGCCAGTAGTTCCCCGGGACTAGCTAACGAGCAGTACTTC
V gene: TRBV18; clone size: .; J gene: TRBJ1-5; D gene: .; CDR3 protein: CASSPADQPQHF; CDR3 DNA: TGTGCCAGCTCACCAGCAGATCAGCCCCAGCATTTT
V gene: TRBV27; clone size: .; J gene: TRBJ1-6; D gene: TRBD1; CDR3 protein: CASSLGPTGVWVNSPLHF; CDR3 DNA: TGTGCCAGCAGTCTGGGGCCAACAGGGGTCTGGGTAAATTCACCCCTCCACTTT
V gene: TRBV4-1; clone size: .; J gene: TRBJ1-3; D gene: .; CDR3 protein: CASSQGGGKLIF; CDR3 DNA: TGCGCCAGCAGCCAAGGTGGCGGAAAGTTAATTTTT
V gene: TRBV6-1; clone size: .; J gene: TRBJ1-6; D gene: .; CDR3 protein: CASSEGAFYNSPLHF; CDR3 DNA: TGTGCCAGCAGTGAAGGGGCCTTCTATAATTCACCCCTCCACTTT
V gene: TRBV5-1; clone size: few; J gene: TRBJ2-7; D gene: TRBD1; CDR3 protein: CASSKGDRRENEQYF; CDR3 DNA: TGCGCCAGCAGCAAGGGGGACAGGAGAGAAAACGAGCAGTACTTC
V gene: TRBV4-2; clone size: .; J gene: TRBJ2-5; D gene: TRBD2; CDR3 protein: CASSHQGVASGEIQETQYF; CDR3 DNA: TGTGCCAGCAGCCATCAGGGGGTGGCTAGCGGGGAGATCCAAGAGACCCAGTACTTC
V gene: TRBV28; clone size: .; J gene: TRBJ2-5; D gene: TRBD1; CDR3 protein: CASSWRDRPETQYF; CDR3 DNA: TGTGCCAGCAGTTGGCGGGACAGGCCAGAGACCCAGTACTTC
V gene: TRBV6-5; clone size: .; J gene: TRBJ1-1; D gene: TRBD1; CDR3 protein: CAARTGGTEAFF; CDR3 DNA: TGTGCCGCTAGGACAGGGGGCACTGAAGCTTTCTTT
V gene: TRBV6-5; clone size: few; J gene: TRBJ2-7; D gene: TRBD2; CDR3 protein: CASSYRGAYEQYF; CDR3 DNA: TGTGCCAGCAGTTACCGGGGGGCCTACGAGCAGTACTTC
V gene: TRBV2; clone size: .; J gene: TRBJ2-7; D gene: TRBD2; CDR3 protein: CASSEAPSGGILSYEQYF; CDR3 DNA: TGTGCCAGCAGTGAAGCGCCAAGCGGGGGGATCCTATCCTACGAGCAGTACTTC
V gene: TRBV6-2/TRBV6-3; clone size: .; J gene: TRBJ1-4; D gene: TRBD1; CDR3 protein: CASSTDRGDEKLFF; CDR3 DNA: TGTGCCAGCAGCACTGACAGGGGGGATGAAAAACTGTTTTTT
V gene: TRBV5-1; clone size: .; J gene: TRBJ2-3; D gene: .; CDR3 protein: CASSRDTGTDTQYF; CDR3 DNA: TGCGCCAGCAGCCGGGACACAGGGACAGATACGCAGTATTTT
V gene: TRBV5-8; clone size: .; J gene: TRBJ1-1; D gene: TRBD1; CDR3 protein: CASSLGTGLRNTEAFF; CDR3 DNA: TGTGCCAGCAGCCTGGGGACAGGGCTTCGGAACACTGAAGCTTTCTTT
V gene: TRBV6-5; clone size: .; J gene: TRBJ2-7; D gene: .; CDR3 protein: CASRFGPLYEQYF; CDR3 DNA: TGTGCCAGCAGGTTTGGCCCCTTATACGAGCAGTACTTC
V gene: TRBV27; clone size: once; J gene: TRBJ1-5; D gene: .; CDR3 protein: CASTLGAGAHQPQHF; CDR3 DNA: TGTGCCAGCACCCTGGGGGCAGGGGCCCATCAGCCCCAGCATTTT
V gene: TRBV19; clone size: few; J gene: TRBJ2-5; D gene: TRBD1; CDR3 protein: CATGQQYQETQYF; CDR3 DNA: TGTGCCACGGGACAGCAGTACCAAGAGACCCAGTACTTC
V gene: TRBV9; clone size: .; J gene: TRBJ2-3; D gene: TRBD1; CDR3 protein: CASSVSGTGMTDTQYF; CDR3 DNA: TGTGCCAGCAGCGTATCCGGGACAGGGATGACAGATACGCAGTATTTT
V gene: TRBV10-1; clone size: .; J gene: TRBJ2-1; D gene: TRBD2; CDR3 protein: CASSERGGRSYNEQFF; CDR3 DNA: TGCGCCAGCAGTGAACGGGGGGGCCGATCCTACAATGAGCAGTTCTTC
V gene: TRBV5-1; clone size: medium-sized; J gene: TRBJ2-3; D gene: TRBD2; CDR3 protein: CASSVTSGGGADTQYF; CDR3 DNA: TGCGCCAGCAGCGTTACTAGCGGAGGGGGGGCAGATACGCAGTATTTT
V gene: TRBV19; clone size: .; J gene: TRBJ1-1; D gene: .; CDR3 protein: CATARIDSENTEAFF; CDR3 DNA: TGTGCCACCGCCCGAATTGACAGTGAGAACACTGAAGCTTTCTTT
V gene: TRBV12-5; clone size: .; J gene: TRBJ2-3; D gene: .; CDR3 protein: CASGLGQVLTDTQYF; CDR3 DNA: TGTGCTAGTGGTTTGGGACAGGTCCTCACAGATACGCAGTATTTT
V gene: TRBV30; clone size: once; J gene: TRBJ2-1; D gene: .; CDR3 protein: CAWSVPQGGSYNEQFF; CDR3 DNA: TGTGCCTGGAGTGTACCACAGGGTGGGTCCTACAATGAGCAGTTCTTC
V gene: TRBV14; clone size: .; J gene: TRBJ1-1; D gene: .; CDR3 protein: CASSQEQGRSAAFF; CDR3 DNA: TGTGCCAGCAGCCAAGAACAGGGAAGGTCAGCGGCTTTCTTT
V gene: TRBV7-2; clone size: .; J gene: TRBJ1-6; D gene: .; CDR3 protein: CASTRGPGRTLHF; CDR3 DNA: TGTGCCAGCACACGCGGGCCCGGTAGGACCCTCCACTTT
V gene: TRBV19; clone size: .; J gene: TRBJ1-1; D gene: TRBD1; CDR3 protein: CASSSEDRGLDTEAFF; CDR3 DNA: TGTGCCAGTAGTTCCGAGGACAGGGGGCTTGACACTGAAGCTTTCTTT
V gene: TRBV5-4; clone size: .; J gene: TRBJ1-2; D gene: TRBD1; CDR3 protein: CASSLKGQGVRGYTF; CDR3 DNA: TGTGCCAGCAGCTTGAAAGGACAGGGGGTACGTGGCTACACCTTC
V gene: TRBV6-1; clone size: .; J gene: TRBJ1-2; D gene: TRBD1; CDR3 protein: CASSARTGSGVYGYTF; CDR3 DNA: TGTGCCAGCAGTGCCCGGACAGGGAGTGGTGTCTATGGCTACACCTTC
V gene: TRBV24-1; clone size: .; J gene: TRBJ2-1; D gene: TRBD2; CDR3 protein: CATSDLHGLAGGLNEQFF; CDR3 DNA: TGTGCCACCAGTGATTTGCACGGGCTAGCGGGAGGCCTCAATGAGCAGTTCTTC
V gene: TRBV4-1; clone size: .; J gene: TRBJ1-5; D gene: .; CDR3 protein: CASSQAEGSNQPQHF; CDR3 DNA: TGCGCCAGCAGCCAAGCGGAGGGAAGCAATCAGCCCCAGCATTTT
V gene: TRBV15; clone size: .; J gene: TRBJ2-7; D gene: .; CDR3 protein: CATSRGSGSYEQYF; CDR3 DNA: TGTGCCACCAGCAGAGGGTCCGGTTCCTACGAGCAGTACTTC
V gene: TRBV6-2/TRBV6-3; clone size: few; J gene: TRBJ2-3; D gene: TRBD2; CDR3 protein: CASSPPTSGGRTDTQYF; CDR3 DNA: TGTGCCAGCAGCCCTCCGACTAGCGGGGGTCGCACAGATACGCAGTATTTT
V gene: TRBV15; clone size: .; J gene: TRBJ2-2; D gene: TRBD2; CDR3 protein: CATRGMAMSGGAELFF; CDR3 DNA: TGTGCCACCAGAGGAATGGCTATGAGCGGGGGGGCGGAACTGTTTTTT
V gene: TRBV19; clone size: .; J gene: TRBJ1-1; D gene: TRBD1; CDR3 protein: CASSATGGGTEAFF; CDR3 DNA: TGTGCCAGTAGTGCCACAGGGGGAGGGACTGAAGCTTTCTTT
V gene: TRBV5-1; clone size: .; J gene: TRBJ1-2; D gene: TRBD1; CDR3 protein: CASSLVGQGAQGYTF; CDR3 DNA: TGCGCCAGCAGCTTGGTAGGACAGGGGGCGCAGGGCTACACCTTC
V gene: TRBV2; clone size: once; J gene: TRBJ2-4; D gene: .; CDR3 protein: CASRENPGGNIQYF; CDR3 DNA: TGTGCCAGCAGGGAAAACCCCGGCGGAAACATTCAGTACTTC
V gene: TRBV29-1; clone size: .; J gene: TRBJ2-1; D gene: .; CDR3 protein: CSVPTGPNYNEQFF; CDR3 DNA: TGCAGCGTGCCAACAGGGCCGAACTACAATGAGCAGTTCTTC
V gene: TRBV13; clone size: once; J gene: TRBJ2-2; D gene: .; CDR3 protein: CASSLNHGGAGELFF; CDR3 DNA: TGTGCCAGCAGCTTAAACCACGGAGGGGCCGGGGAGCTGTTTTTT